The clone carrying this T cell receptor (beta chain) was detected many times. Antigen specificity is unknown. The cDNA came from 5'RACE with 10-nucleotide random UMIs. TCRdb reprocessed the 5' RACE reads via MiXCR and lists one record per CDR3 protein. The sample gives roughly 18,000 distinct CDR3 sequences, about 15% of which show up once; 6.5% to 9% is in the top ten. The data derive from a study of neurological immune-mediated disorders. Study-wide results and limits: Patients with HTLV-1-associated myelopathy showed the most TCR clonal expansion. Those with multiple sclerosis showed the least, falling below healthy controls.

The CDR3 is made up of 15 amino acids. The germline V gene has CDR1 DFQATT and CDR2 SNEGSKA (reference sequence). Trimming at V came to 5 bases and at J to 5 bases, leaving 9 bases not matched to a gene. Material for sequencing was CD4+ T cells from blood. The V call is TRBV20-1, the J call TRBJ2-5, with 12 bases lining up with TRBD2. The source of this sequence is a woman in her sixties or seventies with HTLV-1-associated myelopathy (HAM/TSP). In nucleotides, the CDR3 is TGCAGTGCTCTTGACTCTAGCGGGGGGGGGGAGACCCAGTACTTC. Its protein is CSALDSSGGGETQYF.